What follows are 27 T cell receptor beta chains derived from one specimen sequenced in a study of regulatory T cells in long-lasting Graves disease listed by TCRdb under 2021. The sample's time point label is to be understood as: persistent/refractory GD, antithyroid drugs over 5 years with positive TRAb. For both TCR sequencing and RNA sequencing, RNA was extracted from PBMCs in TRIzol. The library relied on multiplex PCR. Data came from an Illumina HiSeq 4000. CDR3 regions were amplified by Arm-PCR with iRepertoire HTBI primers to construct TCR beta libraries. The public reads were reprocessed in TCRdb via fastp at Q25 and MiXCR, keeping in-frame beta chains. Each CDR3 protein gets just one entry, which takes the most common genes and DNA from the rows behind it. This sample is represented by 300,000 to 500,000 distinct CDR3 sequences; less than 25% of them were singletons. The ten top clones hold roughly 20% of the sample.

This specimen consisted of peripheral blood mononuclear cells (PBMCs), obtained when the disease was refractory, from a patient treated with antithyroid drugs. These receptors originate from a female donor with Graves disease.

The rearrangement joins TRBV7-6 to TRBJ2-5; D might be TRBD1 (6 bases). Trimming removed 0 bases from V and 1 base from J, with 9 bases in between. The CDR3 is 15 residues long. Germline V gene lookup returns CDR1 SGHVS and CDR2 FNYEAQ. In nucleotides, the CDR3 is TGTGCCAGCAGCTTAGCGAGGACAGCCCAAGAGACCCAGTACTTC. Protein product: CASSLARTAQETQYF.

This clonotype showed up just a few times. The CDR3 protein is CASSQQGANGELFF. The CDR3 coding sequence is TGTGCCAGCAGTCAACAGGGGGCTAACGGGGAGCTGTTTTTT. V usage is TRBV6-2 or TRBV6-3 and J usage is TRBJ2-2; TRBD1 matches 9 bases. The CDR3 loop spans 14 amino acids. J lost 7 bases, V lost 5 bases, and 5 bases had no gene match. The germline V gene encodes CDR1 MNHEY and CDR2 SVGEGT.

This clonotype was picked up a small number of times. V and J are TRBV6-1 and TRBJ1-1; a possible D gene is TRBD1 (5 bases). The CDR3 runs to 13 residues. The V and J ends lost 11 bases and 1 base respectively, with 14 bases between them. The germline gives CDR1 MNHNS, CDR2 SASEGT. The CDR3 DNA reads TGTGCCTCCTTGGGGGGGGGGAACACTGAAGCTTTCTTT. Its protein product is CASLGGGNTEAFF.

This clonotype has ten or more counts. This chain uses TRBV7-2 with TRBJ2-5, with D unclear. Trimming left V 5 bases short and J 2 bases short, with 3 bases between. Germline lookup yields CDR1 SGHTA and CDR2 FQGNSA. The CDR3 consists of 11 residues. This CDR3 is CASSAQETQYF. In DNA, the CDR3 is TGTGCCAGCAGCGCACAAGAGACCCAGTACTTC.

This chain connects TRBV6-1 to TRBJ2-5, with D unresolved. The CDR3 has 10 amino acids. Looked up from germline, CDR1 is MNHNS and CDR2 is SASEGT. Trimming removed 10 bases from V and 3 bases from J, with 6 bases in between. The CDR3 bases are TGTGCCACTATCGAAGAGACCCAGTACTTC. This sequence encodes CATIEETQYF.

The V gene is TRBV29-1, the J gene TRBJ2-5; TRBD1 might be the D (7 bases). Germline lookup yields CDR1 SQVTM and CDR2 ANQGSEA. This CDR3 comprises 11 residues. Between the trimmed V and J ends, which lost 7 bases and 10 bases, there was a span of 16 bases. The CDR3 nucleotides are TGCAGCGGAAGTTCAGGGGGGAGCCAGTACTTC. Protein sequence: CSGSSGGSQYF.

This clonotype has more than one count but fewer than ten. The CDR3 loop reads CASSTGQTLGNSPLHF. The CDR3 DNA is TGTGCCAGTAGTACCGGACAGACCCTCGGTAATTCACCCCTCCACTTT. J is TRBJ1-6 and V is TRBV19; a weak D match, TRBD1 (6 bases). CDR3 length: 16 amino acids. Germline V gives CDR1 LNHDA, CDR2 SQIVND (reference sequence). V lost 4 bases and J lost 6, with 16 bases in between.

V usage is TRBV19 and J usage is TRBJ1-6, with 7 bases that match TRBD1. V was pared by 5 bases and J by 10 bases, with 14 bases of the junction left unmatched. The CDR3 sequence is 16 residues long. Germline CDR1 is LNHDA and CDR2 is SQIVND (reference sequence). As DNA, the CDR3 is TGTGCCAGTAGTCGACAGAACCGGGACAGTAGGTCACCCCTCCACTTT. Translated: CASSRQNRDSRSPLHF.

At least ten counts were recorded for this clonotype. This chain connects TRBV3-1 to TRBJ1-1; D is uncertain. The CDR3 is 12 residues long. The germline V gene has CDR1 LGHDT and CDR2 YNNKEL (reference sequence). The germline V and J ends were trimmed by 0 bases and 8 bases, with 7 bases remaining between them. DNA of the CDR3: TGTGCCAGCAGCCAAGATAGGTCGGAAGCTTTCTTT. It specifies CASSQDRSEAFF.

This clonotype has a handful of counts. The V call is TRBV7-9, the J call TRBJ2-7, with D perhaps matching TRBD2 (5 bases). Germline loops: CDR1 SEHNR, CDR2 FQNEAQ (reference sequence). The CDR3 has 15 amino acids. The V end lost 1 base, the J end lost 2 bases, and 12 bases lay between the germline ends. The CDR3 DNA reads TGTGCCAGCAGCTTAGATGCTAGCTCGACCTACGAGCAGTACTTC. Protein product: CASSLDASSTYEQYF. Complete variable domain (other parts from reference TRBV7-9 and TRBJ2-7): DTGVSQNPRHKITKRGQNVTFRCDPISEHNRLYWYRQTLGQGPEFLTYFQNEAQLEKSRLLSDRFSAERPKGSFSTLEIQRTEQGDSAMYLCASSLDASSTYEQYFGPGTRLTVT.

This chain joins TRBV20-1 and TRBJ2-2, with 8 positions matching TRBD1. This CDR3 is 15 amino acids long. Per the germline V gene, CDR1 is DFQATT and CDR2 is SNEGSKA (reference sequence). V shed 2 bases and J 3 bases; nucleotides not matched to a gene: 5. DNA for the CDR3: TGCAGTGCTAGAAGACAGGGGCTCTACACCGGGGAGCTGTTTTTT. Its protein is CSARRQGLYTGELFF.

This clonotype has at least ten counts. The chain recombines TRBV28 with TRBJ2-5; 7 positions match TRBD2. This CDR3 has 15 amino acids. The germline gives CDR1 MDHEN, CDR2 SYDVKM. Germline trimming cut 3 bases from V and 4 bases from J; bases unmatched to any gene: 8. CDR3 in amino acids: CASSFASGGLETQYF. The CDR3 bases are TGTGCCAGCAGTTTTGCATCGGGAGGCCTAGAGACCCAGTACTTC.

The CDR3 spells CSAPRGGATNEKLFF. The CDR3 DNA reads as TGCAGTGCTCCTCGGGGAGGAGCAACTAATGAAAAACTGTTTTTT. The rearrangement joins TRBV20-1 to TRBJ1-4, with unresolved D. The CDR3 extends over 15 amino acids. Trimming cost V 5 bases and J 0 bases, with 13 bases left between them. Germline V CDR1 and CDR2: DFQATT, SNEGSKA (reference sequence).

This clonotype was counted a few times. One junction end disagrees with the germline gene, perhaps due to a read error. The chain has TRBV6-2 or TRBV6-3 and TRBJ1-5; the D is unclear. CDR3 length equals 13 residues. Per germline, CDR1 MNHEY and CDR2 SVGEGT. The CDR3 DNA follows: TGTGCCGGCAGTAGCCGGGAGCATCAGCCCCAGCATTTT. Its translation is CAGSSREHQPQHF.

This clonotype was seen a few times. An end of the junction does not agree with germline; a read error may underlie this. The chain is built from TRBV9 and TRBJ2-7; perhaps TRBD2 as D (6 bases). The CDR3 contains 15 residues. The germline gives CDR1 SGDLS, CDR2 YYNGEE. This CDR3 reads CASSVAEALSSEQYF. The CDR3 region has the DNA TGTGCCAGCAGTGTAGCGGAAGCCCTCTCCTCCGAGCAGTACTTC.

The chain recombines TRBV4-3 with TRBJ1-1; a weak D match, TRBD1 (5 bases). Germline CDR1 reads LGHNA; CDR2 reads YSLEER. The CDR3 totals 14 residues. Trimming took 0 bases from V and 3 from J, leaving 8 bases between them. As DNA, the CDR3 is TGCGCCAGCAGCCAAGATGGGGGATACACTGAAGCTTTCTTT. Its protein product is CASSQDGGYTEAFF.

This sequence joins TRBV27 and TRBJ2-7; 9 nucleotides match TRBD1. The CDR3 contains 16 residues. V lost 7 bases and J lost 0; bases outside the gene matches: 10. The germline V gene has CDR1 MNHEY and CDR2 SMNVEV (reference sequence). CDR3 in amino acids: CASIGPGQGSSYEQYF. The CDR3 DNA is TGTGCCAGCATCGGTCCCGGACAGGGGTCCTCCTACGAGCAGTACTTC.

In this sample, this clonotype turned up many times. The chain has TRBV6-2 or TRBV6-3 and TRBJ2-7; 7 nucleotides line up with TRBD2. The CDR3 consists of 14 residues. J lost 2 bases, V lost 8 bases, and 9 bases had no gene match. From germline, CDR1 is MNHEY and CDR2 SVGEGT. CDR3 loop: CASRKKRETYEQYF. CDR3 sequence (DNA): TGTGCCAGCCGGAAGAAGCGGGAAACCTACGAGCAGTACTTC.

This clonotype was seen at least ten times. The chain uses TRBV11-2 and TRBJ2-7, with D hard to call. The CDR3 extends over 13 amino acids. The germline gives CDR1 SGHAT, CDR2 FQNNGV. V dropped 5 bases and J dropped 7 bases, with 15 bases sitting between them. The CDR3 coding sequence is TGTGCCAGCAGCCAGGAGTCACGTGGAGAGCAGTACTTC. Encoded protein: CASSQESRGEQYF.

The J gene is TRBJ2-3, the V gene TRBV9, with 8 bases fitting TRBD1. The CDR3 is made up of 13 amino acids. Trimming removed 6 bases from V and 3 bases from J; junction bases left unmatched: 3. CDR1 is SGDLS and CDR2 is YYNGEE in the germline V gene. CDR3 DNA sequence: TGTGCCAGCACGGGACAGGCGACAGATACGCAGTATTTT. Residues: CASTGQATDTQYF.

Ten or more counts support this clonotype. The gene calls are TRBV6-9 and TRBJ2-7, with a tentative D call TRBD2 (6 bases). Trimming left V 3 bases short and J 5 bases short, with 11 bases between. Germline assignment: CDR1 MNHGY and CDR2 SVAAGI. This CDR3 has 13 residues. The CDR3 DNA sequence: TGTGCCAGCAGTTACAGGGAGGTCGACGAGCAGTACTTC. As protein: CASSYREVDEQYF.

The chain has TRBV7-9 and TRBJ2-5; 14 bases map to TRBD2. This CDR3 is built from 15 residues. CDR1 is SEHNR, CDR2 FQNEAQ, per germline (reference sequence). Trimming took 4 bases from V and 11 from J; bases not matched to a gene: 9. CDR3 region: CASSWAGLAGAEQYF. The CDR3 DNA follows: TGTGCCAGCAGCTGGGCGGGACTAGCGGGAGCAGAGCAGTACTTC.

There are a few counts of this clonotype. This chain connects TRBV5-1 to TRBJ1-1; no reliable D call. The V and J ends lost 5 bases and 2 bases respectively, with 13 bases between them. Germline CDR1 and CDR2: SGHRS and YFSETQ. The CDR3 length is 14 residues. This CDR3 is CASSFQAENTEAFF. The DNA of the CDR3 is TGCGCCAGCAGTTTCCAGGCCGAAAACACTGAAGCTTTCTTT.

This clonotype appeared many times. The chain recombines TRBV18 with TRBJ2-7; a weak D match, TRBD2 (5 bases). CDR1 is KGHSH, CDR2 LQKENI, per germline. V was cut by 3 bases and J by 6 bases, with 9 bases left in between. CDR3 size: 12 residues. Written as DNA, the CDR3 is TGTGCCAGCTCACCCTCGGGATCCGAGCAGTACTTC. Protein sequence: CASSPSGSEQYF. Full variable domain (missing parts from reference TRBV18 and TRBJ2-7): NAGVMQNPRHLVRRRGQEARLRCSPMKGHSHVYWYRQLPEEGLKFMVYLQKENIIDESGMPKERFSAEFPKEGPSILRIQQVVRGDSAAYFCASSPSGSEQYFGPGTRLTVT.

In its sample, this clonotype was seen many times. DNA of the CDR3: TGTGCCAGCAGTTTCGGACTAGCGGGGTCTTTCGCCTACGAGCAGTACTTC. Its protein is CASSFGLAGSFAYEQYF. The genes are TRBV28 and TRBJ2-7; 12 bases map to TRBD2. The CDR3 spans 17 residues. V was clipped by 3 bases and J by 2 bases; unmatched bases: 8. CDR1 is MDHEN, CDR2 SYDVKM, per germline.

The V call is TRBV28, the J call TRBJ2-1; 12 nucleotides align to TRBD1. Germline V gene lookup returns CDR1 MDHEN and CDR2 SYDVKM. CDR3 size: 17 residues. Losses at the gene ends were 3 bases for V and 7 bases for J; bases not matched to a gene: 10. The CDR3 bases are TGTGCCAGCAGTTTTCTAGTGGGACAGGGGGCTGAGAATGAGCAGTTCTTC. Its protein product is CASSFLVGQGAENEQFF.

This clonotype was recorded a few times. The chain carries TRBV11-1 and TRBJ1-2; D call uncertain. Trimming stripped 3 bases from V and 8 bases from J, with 19 bases between. The CDR3 runs 15 residues. Germline assignment: CDR1 SGHAT and CDR2 FQDESV (reference sequence). The CDR3 DNA is TGTGCCAGCAGCTTCGTAGTGGCACCGGAGGGCGGCTACACCTTC. Protein product: CASSFVVAPEGGYTF.